This T cell receptor (beta chain) was obtained from a study of blood T cell repertoires in COVID-19 (dated by TCRdb to the early 2020s). For the wider study: The collaborator samples originated in the United States, Italy and Spain and spanned the acute and convalescent phases of COVID-19. The prospective study material was composed of cDNA or gDNA derived from T cells, B-cell-depleted T cells, or PBMCs. Deeply sampled blood TCRbeta repertoires from subjects exposed to, actively infected with, or recovered from COVID-19 were included in the dataset. The repertoires were released in a freely available public database meant as a resource for research on the immune response to SARS-CoV-2. Samples came from the ongoing ImmuneRACE study (first 160 participants) plus 1,254 subjects from 6 global collaborators. A de-identified subject ID, COVID-19 status, age in years and sex were almost always included in the sample metadata. Where HLA class I and class II types were available, the types were taken from metadata supplied by the sample provider, not from assay-based typing.

CDR1 and CDR2 are drawn from the germline V gene (reference sequence): SGHKS, YYEKEE. A distance of 12 bases separates the germline ends of V and J, which lose 4 bases and 11 bases respectively. From the cysteine up to the phenylalanine, the CDR3 has a length of 11 residues. The DNA shown is the 33-base CDR3, in frame from base 1. With regard to this clone: There is no known antigen for this receptor. No much larger clone exists at a distance of one base, and base qualities are not known.

Whole blood was collected in K2EDTA tubes by collaborating institutions according to the institutions' own protocols. For TCRbeta analysis, collaborators shipped samples in one of three forms: frozen whole blood, isolated PBMCs, or DNA extracted from either of those sample types. TCRbeta CDR3 regions were amplified from genomic DNA by means of the immunoSEQ Assay, a bias-controlled multiplex PCR. The study's own analysis went as follows. Within the assay, amplification of reference gene primers was used to estimate how many nucleated cells each sample contained. To quantify the absolute abundance of each unique TCRbeta CDR3 rearrangement, sequence reads were collapsed and filtered. For each sample, productive Simpson clonality was calculated as the square root of Simpson's diversity index over productive rearrangements. TCRdb limited this immuneACCESS table to in-frame rearrangements with V and J called. A share of clones is missing; checked studies link under half to unresolved V genes, and the rest is unexplained. Clone size and the V and J calls come from that table; the DNA yielded D and trimming. Present in this sample are about 130,000 clones, almost 85% of which were seen just once. In total, the top ten clones hold 9.5% to 15% of the sample.

What the study reported, not specific to this receptor: The quantity of clinical and demographic metadata differed by source and by participant and was supplied without curation.

This clonotype was obtained from a human donor in a cohort sampled during active COVID-19. The chain was built from TRBV5-5 and TRBJ1-2; matching of 5 bases hints at TRBD1 as the D gene. Sequenced input: peripheral blood. The CDR3 reads CASSGRDVYTF. In nucleotides, the sequence is TGTGCCAGCAGCGGCAGGGATGTATACACCTTC.